This T cell receptor (beta chain) was sequenced for a study of blood T cell repertoires in COVID-19. The CDR3 runs 13 residues. Per germline, CDR1 SGHTA and CDR2 FQGTGA. V was clipped by 5 bases and J by 4 bases, with 11 bases between them. In the source study's methods: Scientists estimated how many nucleated cells there were by amplifying reference gene primers. Method: immunoSEQ multiplex PCR; TCRdb's copy keeps in-frame clones and lacks some. That table furnishes V, J and clone size, whereas the DNA furnished D and trimming. The table lists 300,000 to 400,000 clones, 88% of them singletons. The specimen sequenced was PBMCs or T cells enriched from blood (not recorded which). This chain links TRBV7-3 with TRBJ1-1; D perhaps matches TRBD1 (6 bases). The receptor's source is a woman under 40 with acute COVID-19. As DNA, the CDR3 is TGTGCCAGCAGCCGGAGGGGGGGCACTGAAGCTTTCTTT. Translated, it gives CASSRRGGTEAFF.